The text below deals with one T cell receptor beta chain. Its antigen is undetermined. These data come from a study of T cell clones after liver transplantation. About the research overall: Samples came from ITN030ST, which attempted immunosuppression withdrawal within 2 years of liver transplantation. Timepoints were pre-transplant, pre-withdrawal, and after withdrawal was completed or failed. The study, taken as a whole, reports: A larger donor-reactive than third-party decline suggested partial antigen-specific deletion.

The protocol was immunoSEQ multiplex PCR, while the TCRdb copy is restricted to in-frame clones and leaves out a portion. Here the sample spans some 59,000 clones, around 75% being singletons. The source was CD4+ T cells from blood, collected before liver transplant. This clonotype was sampled from a human donor who received a liver transplant.

The DNA of the CDR3 is TGTGCCAGCAGTCGCAGGACAGTTGGAAATTCACCCCTCCACTTT. Translation: CASSRRTVGNSPLHF. The chain employs TRBV6-5 and TRBJ1-6, with D possibly being TRBD1 (6 bases). The V and J ends lost 5 bases and 7 bases respectively, with 15 bases between them. The CDR3 runs to 15 residues. Per the germline V gene, CDR1 is MNHEY and CDR2 is SVGAGI.